This TCR beta chain was sequenced for a study of cytomegalovirus exposure and HLA in healthy donors. Across the whole study: Genotyping of more than 300 donors showed that over 65% belonged to the Caucasian-associated ancestry cluster.

This clone showed up just a few times. What it recognizes is unknown. This CDR3 comprises 14 residues. V gave up 5 bases and J gave up 2 bases; unmatched junction bases: 5. The V gene's germline CDR1 is KGHSH and CDR2 LQKENI. Study-level points and caveats: Among donors in an Asian-associated ancestry cluster, a later analysis reportedly found fewer N-insertions than the roughly 610-donor mean. Within an earlier analysis, most TCR beta V segments proved productive either about 90% or about 30% of the time. A missense DCLRE1C variant was associated with V- and J-gene trimming of TCR beta chains in a later analysis, and an independent cohort replicated the association.

The PCR had 60 Vbeta and 13 Jbeta primers. The table came from immunoSEQ multiplex PCR; TCRdb's copy has only in-frame clones and leaves some out. This table has around 100,000 clones, around 10% appearing once. This TCR was sampled from a middle-aged man in good health and CMV-seropositive. The chain couples TRBV18 to TRBJ2-7, with 8 bases fitting TRBD1. Sequencing was carried out using PBMCs. As DNA, the CDR3 is TGTGCCAGCTCATCTGGACAGGGAGCCTACGAGCAGTACTTC. The encoded protein is CASSSGQGAYEQYF.